The 4 T cell receptor beta chains below come from one sample, sequenced in a study of CD8 T cells in Susac syndrome. RNA amounts of about 0.5 to 1 ug underwent reverse transcription with random hexamers. TCRdb fed the immunoSEQ multiplex PCR reads into MiXCR, producing one record per CDR3 protein. In the table there are about 160,000 distinct CDR3 sequences, about 91% of which are singletons. Sequencing was done on a sample of CD4+ T cells from PBMCs. Every receptor here comes from a human donor in good health.

This sequence joins TRBV5-1 and TRBJ2-3; 7 bases are shared with TRBD1. CDR1 SGHRS and CDR2 YFSETQ come from the germline V gene. V was pared by 3 bases and J by 2 bases, with 9 bases of the junction left unmatched. The CDR3 totals 16 residues. The CDR3 is CASSSEPGQITDTQYF. The CDR3 nucleotides read TGCGCCAGCAGCTCGGAACCGGGACAGATCACAGATACGCAGTATTTT. The entire variable domain, with the rest obtained from reference TRBV5-1 and TRBJ2-3, is as follows: KAGVTQTPRYLIKTRGQQVTLSCSPISGHRSVSWYQQTPGQGLQFLFEYFSETQRNKGNFPGRFSGRQFSNSRSEMNVSTLELGDSALYLCASSSEPGQITDTQYFGPGTRLTVL.

The J gene is TRBJ2-2, the V gene TRBV19; 11 bases are shared with TRBD2. The germline CDR1 and CDR2 sequences are LNHDA and SQIVND (reference sequence). The V gene end was trimmed by 6 bases and the J gene end by 6 bases; junction bases not matched to a gene: 12. This CDR3 contains 17 residues. CDR3 sequence reads: CASSTIRGSGGAGELFF. Here the CDR3 DNA reads TGTGCCAGTAGCACAATTCGCGGTAGCGGGGGGGCCGGGGAGCTGTTTTTT.

CDR3 sequence: CASSEYTRGDEQYF. CDR3 nucleotides: TGTGCCAGCAGTGAATATACCAGAGGCGACGAGCAGTACTTC. The chain couples TRBV25-1 to TRBJ2-7; D gene ambiguous. Germline V CDR1 and CDR2: MGHDK, SYGVNS. V lost 0 bases and J 5 bases, leaving 11 bases between the germline ends. The CDR3 runs 14 residues.

V usage is TRBV3-1 and J usage is TRBJ1-1, with 7 bases matching TRBD1. CDR1 and CDR2 from the germline V gene are LGHDT and YNNKEL (reference sequence). V was clipped by 3 bases and J by 7 bases; unmatched bases: 5. This CDR3 is built from 13 residues. CDR3 DNA: TGTGCCAGCAGCCAGGGACAGATAAATGAAGCTTTCTTT. The encoded protein is CASSQGQINEAFF.